This entry concerns a single T cell receptor beta chain. Per the authors' pipeline: Reference gene primer amplification in the assay estimated nucleated cell counts. The assay was immunoSEQ multiplex PCR, and TCRdb's table has in-frame clones only and misses some. D and trimming were read from the DNA, whereas the V and J calls and clone size are those reported in that table. The profile shows 200,000 to 250,000 clones, 86% of them singletons. The sample originates from a study of blood T cell repertoires in COVID-19. Across the whole study: Donors of Cohort 3 who recovered were those that had two negative PCRs, clearance, or symptom resolution.

Trimming at V came to 5 bases and at J to 2 bases, leaving 3 bases not matched to a gene. CDR1 and CDR2 (germline): MRHNA, SNTAGT. This CDR3 comprises 15 residues. Participants' own reports of clinical history determined their cohort assignment. The sequenced sample was PBMCs or T cells enriched from blood (not recorded which). This sequence originates from a woman aged 45-60 years in a cohort exposed to, infected with or recovered from COVID-19 (not recorded which). The genes are TRBV6-4 and TRBJ2-3, with TRBD1 matching 11 bases. The CDR3 loop is CASSSGQGATDTQYF. The CDR3 DNA reads TGTGCCAGCAGTAGTGGACAGGGGGCCACAGATACGCAGTATTTT.